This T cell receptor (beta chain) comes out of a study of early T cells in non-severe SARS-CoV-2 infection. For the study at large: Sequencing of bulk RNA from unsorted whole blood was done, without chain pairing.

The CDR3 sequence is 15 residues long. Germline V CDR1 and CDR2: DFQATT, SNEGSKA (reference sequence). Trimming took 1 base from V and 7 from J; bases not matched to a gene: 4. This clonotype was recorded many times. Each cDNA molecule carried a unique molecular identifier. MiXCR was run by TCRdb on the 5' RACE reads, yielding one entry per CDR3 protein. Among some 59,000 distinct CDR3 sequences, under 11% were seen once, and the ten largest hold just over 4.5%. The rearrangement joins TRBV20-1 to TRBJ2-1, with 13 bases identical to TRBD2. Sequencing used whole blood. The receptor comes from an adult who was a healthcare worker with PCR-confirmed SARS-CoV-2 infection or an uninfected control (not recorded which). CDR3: CSARGTSGRANEQFF. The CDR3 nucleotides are TGCAGTGCTAGAGGAACTAGCGGGAGGGCTAATGAGCAGTTCTTC.